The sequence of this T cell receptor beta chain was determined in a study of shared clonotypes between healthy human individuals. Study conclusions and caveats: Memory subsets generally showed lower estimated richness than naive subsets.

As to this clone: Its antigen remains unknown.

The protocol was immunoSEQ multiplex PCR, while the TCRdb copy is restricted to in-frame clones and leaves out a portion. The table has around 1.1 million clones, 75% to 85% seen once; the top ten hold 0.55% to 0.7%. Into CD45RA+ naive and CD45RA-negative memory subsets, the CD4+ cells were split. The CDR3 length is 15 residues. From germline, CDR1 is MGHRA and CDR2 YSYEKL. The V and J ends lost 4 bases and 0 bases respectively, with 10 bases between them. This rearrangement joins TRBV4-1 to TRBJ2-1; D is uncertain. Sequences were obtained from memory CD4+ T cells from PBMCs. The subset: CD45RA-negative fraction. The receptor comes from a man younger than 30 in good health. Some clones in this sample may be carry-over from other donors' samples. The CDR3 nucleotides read TGCGCCAGCAGCCCCAGTCTTCCCTCCTACAATGAGCAGTTCTTC. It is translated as CASSPSLPSYNEQFF.